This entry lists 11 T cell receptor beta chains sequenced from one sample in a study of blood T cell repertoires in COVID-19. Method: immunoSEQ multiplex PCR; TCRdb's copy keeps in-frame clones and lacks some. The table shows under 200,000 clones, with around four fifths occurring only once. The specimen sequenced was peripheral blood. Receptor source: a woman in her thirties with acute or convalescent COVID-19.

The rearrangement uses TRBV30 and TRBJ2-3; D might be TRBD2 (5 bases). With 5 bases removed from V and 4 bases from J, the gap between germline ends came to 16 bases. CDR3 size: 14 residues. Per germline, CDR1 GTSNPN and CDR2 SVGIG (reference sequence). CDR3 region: CAWQPSWRADTQYF. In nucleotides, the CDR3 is TGTGCCTGGCAGCCCAGTTGGCGGGCAGATACGCAGTATTTT.

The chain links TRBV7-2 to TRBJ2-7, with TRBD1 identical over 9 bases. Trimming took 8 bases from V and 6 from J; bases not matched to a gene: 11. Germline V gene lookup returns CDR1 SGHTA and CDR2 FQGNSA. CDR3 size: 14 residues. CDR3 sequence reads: CASAPGTGSVEQYF. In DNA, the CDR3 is TGTGCCAGCGCCCCGGGGACAGGGAGTGTCGAGCAGTACTTC.

As DNA, the CDR3 is TGTGCCAGCAGCCCACGAGGGTCGGCGCAGCCCCAGCATTTT. It translates to CASSPRGSAQPQHF. The chain links TRBV7-9 to TRBJ1-5; D is unresolved. Germline-derived CDR1 and CDR2 are SEHNR and FQNEAQ (reference sequence). Trimming removed 5 bases from V and 7 bases from J, with 15 bases in between. CDR3 size: 14 residues.

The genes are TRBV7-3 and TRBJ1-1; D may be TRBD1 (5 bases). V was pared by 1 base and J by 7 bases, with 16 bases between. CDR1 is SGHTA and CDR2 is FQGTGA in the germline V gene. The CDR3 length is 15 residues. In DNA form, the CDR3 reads TGTGCCAGCAGCTTAATGGCCTGGGGCGAAGGTGAAGCTTTCTTT. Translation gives CASSLMAWGEGEAFF.

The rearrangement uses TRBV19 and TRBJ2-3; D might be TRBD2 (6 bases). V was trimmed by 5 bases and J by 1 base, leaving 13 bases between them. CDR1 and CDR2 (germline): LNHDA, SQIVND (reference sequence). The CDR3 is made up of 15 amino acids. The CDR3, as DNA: TGTGCCAGTAGTCGACTAGGGCGCGGCACAGATACGCAGTATTTT. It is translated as CASSRLGRGTDTQYF.

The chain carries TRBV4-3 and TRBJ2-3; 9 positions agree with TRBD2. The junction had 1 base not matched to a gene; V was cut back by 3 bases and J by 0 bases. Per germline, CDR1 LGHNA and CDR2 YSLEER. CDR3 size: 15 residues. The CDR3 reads CASSHTSGSTDTQYF. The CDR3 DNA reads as TGCGCCAGCAGCCACACTAGCGGGAGCACAGATACGCAGTATTTT.

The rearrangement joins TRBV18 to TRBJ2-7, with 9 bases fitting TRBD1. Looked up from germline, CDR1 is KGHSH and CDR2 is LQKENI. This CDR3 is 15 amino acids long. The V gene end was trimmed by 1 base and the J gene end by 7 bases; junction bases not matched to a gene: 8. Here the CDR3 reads CASSPQAQGAGEQYF. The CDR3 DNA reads TGTGCCAGCTCACCACAAGCACAGGGGGCGGGGGAGCAGTACTTC.

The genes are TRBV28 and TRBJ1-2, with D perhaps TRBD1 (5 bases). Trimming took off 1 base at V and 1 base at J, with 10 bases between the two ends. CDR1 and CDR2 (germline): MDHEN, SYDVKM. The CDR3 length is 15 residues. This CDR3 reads CASSLSPTVNYGYTF. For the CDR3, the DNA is TGTGCCAGCAGTTTATCTCCGACAGTTAACTATGGCTACACCTTC.

Here the CDR3 reads CASSERGEGYF. The CDR3 nucleotides read TGTGCCAGCAGTGAAAGAGGGGAGGGGTACTTC. The chain combines TRBV2 with TRBJ2-7, with 7 bases fitting TRBD2. The germline V gene encodes CDR1 SNHLY and CDR2 FYNNEI. The CDR3 is 11 amino acids. Unmatched junction bases numbered 4, after V lost 2 bases and J lost 12 bases.

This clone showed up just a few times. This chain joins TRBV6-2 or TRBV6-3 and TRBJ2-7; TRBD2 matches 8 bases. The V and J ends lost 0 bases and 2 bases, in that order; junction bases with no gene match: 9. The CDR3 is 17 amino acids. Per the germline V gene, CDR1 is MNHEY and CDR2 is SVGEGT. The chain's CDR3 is CASSYSSQRENTYEQYF. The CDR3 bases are TGTGCCAGCAGTTACTCGAGTCAGCGGGAGAACACCTACGAGCAGTACTTC.

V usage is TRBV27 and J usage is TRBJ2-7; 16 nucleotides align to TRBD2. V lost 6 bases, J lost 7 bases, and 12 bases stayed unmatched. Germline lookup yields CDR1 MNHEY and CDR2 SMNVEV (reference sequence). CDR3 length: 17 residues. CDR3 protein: CASSLPGLAGGPKEQYF. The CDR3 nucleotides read TGTGCCAGCAGCCTTCCGGGACTAGCGGGAGGGCCGAAAGAGCAGTACTTC.